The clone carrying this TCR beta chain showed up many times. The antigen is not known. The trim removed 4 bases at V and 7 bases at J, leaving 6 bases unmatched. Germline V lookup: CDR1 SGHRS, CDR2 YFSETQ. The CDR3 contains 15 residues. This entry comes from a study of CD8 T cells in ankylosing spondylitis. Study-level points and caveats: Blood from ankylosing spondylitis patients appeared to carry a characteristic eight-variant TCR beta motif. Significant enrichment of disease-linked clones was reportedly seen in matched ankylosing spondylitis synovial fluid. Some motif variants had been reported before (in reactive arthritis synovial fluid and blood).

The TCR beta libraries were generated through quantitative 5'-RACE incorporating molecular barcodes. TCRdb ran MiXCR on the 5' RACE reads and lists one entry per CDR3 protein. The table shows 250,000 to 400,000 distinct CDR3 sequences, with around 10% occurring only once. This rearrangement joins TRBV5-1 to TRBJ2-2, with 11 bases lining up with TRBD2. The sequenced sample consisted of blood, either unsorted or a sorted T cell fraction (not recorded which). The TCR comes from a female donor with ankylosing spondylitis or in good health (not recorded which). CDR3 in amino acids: CASSRLAGTNGELFF. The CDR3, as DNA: TGCGCCAGCAGCCGACTAGCGGGGACGAACGGGGAGCTGTTTTTT.